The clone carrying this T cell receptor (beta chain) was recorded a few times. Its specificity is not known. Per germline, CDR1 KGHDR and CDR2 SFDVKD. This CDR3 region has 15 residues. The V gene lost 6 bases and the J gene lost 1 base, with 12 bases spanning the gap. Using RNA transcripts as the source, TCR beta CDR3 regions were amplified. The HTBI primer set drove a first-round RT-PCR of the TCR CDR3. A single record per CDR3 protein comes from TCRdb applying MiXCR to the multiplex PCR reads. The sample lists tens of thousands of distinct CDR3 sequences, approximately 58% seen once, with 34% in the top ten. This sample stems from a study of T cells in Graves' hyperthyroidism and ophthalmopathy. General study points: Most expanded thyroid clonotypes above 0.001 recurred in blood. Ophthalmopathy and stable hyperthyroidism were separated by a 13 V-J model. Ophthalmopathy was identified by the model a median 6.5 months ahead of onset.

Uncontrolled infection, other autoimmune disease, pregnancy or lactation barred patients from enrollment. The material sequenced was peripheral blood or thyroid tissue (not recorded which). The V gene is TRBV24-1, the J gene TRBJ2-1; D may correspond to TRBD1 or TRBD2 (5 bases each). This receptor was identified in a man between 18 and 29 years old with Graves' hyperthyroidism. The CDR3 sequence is CATSRAGSSYNEQFF. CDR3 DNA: TGTGCCACCAGTCGGGCAGGGAGTTCCTACAATGAGCAGTTCTTC.